This T cell receptor (beta chain) was sequenced in a study of T cell repertoires in cytomegalovirus infection. Study in general: CMV infection and matching HLA type were both indicated by public TCR beta signatures.

This clonotype was seen more than once but under ten times. Its antigen is undetermined. TCRdb reprocessed the reads with MiXCR, giving one entry per CDR3 protein. The sample carries 200,000 to 250,000 distinct CDR3 sequences, about 23% recorded once. General study findings and limits: HLA-C-restricted TCR beta clonotypes specific for CMV led the ex vivo response.

The germline CDR1 and CDR2 sequences are MDHEN and SYDVKM. J gave up 3 bases and V 5 bases, and 10 bases lay outside the gene matches. The CDR3 is 16 residues long. Sequencing was done on a sample of CD8+ T cells from PBMCs. This TCR came from a human donor in good health (CMV status not recorded). Some clones in this sample may be carry-over from other donors' samples. V usage is TRBV28 and J usage is TRBJ1-5; the match to TRBD1 covers 7 bases. The CDR3: CASSPQWTGNNQPQHF. In DNA, the CDR3 is TGTGCCAGCAGTCCACAGTGGACAGGAAACAATCAGCCCCAGCATTTT. The complete variable domain, with remaining parts taken from reference TRBV28 and TRBJ1-5, reads DVKVTQSSRYLVKRTGEKVFLECVQDMDHENMFWYRQDPGLGLRLIYFSYDVKMKEKGDIPEGYSVSREKKERFSLILESASTNQTSMYLCASSPQWTGNNQPQHFGDGTRLSIL.